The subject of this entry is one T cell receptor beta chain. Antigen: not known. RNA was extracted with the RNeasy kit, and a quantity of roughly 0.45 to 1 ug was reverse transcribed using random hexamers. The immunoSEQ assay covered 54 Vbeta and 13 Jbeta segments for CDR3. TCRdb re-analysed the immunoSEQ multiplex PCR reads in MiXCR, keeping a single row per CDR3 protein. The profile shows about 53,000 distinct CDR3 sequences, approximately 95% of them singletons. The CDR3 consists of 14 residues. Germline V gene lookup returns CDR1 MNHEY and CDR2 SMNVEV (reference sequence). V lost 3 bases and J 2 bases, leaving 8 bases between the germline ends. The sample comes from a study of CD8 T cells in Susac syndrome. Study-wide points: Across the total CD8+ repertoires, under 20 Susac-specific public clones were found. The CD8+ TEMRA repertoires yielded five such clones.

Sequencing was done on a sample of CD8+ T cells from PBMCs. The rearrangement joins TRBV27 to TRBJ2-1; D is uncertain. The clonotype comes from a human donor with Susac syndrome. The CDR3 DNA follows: TGTGCCAGCAGTTTCACATTTCCCTACAATGAGCAGTTCTTC. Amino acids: CASSFTFPYNEQFF.